Here is one T cell receptor (beta chain) with its context. These data belong to a study of blood T cell repertoires in COVID-19. Study summary: T cells, B-cell-depleted T cells, or PBMCs supplied cDNA or gDNA.

As originally analysed: Reference gene primer amplification gave estimated nucleated cell counts. The table came from immunoSEQ multiplex PCR; TCRdb's copy has only in-frame clones and leaves some out. Clonal size and the V and J genes are those of that table, whereas D and trimming came from the DNA. Counted here are over 250,000 clones, approximately 88% occurring once; the ten biggest clones make up 8% to 9%. Germline lookup yields CDR1 LGHNA and CDR2 YNFKEQ. This CDR3 region has 15 residues. Between the trimmed V and J ends, which lost 2 bases and 1 base, there was a span of 12 bases. Source material: PBMCs or T cells enriched from blood (not recorded which). The chain recombines TRBV4-2 with TRBJ2-7; D might be TRBD2 (5 bases). The TCR sequence derives from a woman aged 18-29 years who had recovered from COVID-19. The CDR3 nucleotides are TGTGCCAGCAGCCAAACTCCGGGAAAGTCCTACGAGCAGTACTTC. Residues: CASSQTPGKSYEQYF.